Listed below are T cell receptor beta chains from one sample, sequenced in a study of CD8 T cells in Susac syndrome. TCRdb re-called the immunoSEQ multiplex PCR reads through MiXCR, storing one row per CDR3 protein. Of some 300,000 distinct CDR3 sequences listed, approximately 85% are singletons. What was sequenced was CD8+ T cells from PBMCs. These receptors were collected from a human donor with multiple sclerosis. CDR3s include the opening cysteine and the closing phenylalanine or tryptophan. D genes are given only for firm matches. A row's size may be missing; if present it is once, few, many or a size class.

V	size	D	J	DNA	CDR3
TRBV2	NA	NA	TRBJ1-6	TGTGCCAGCAGTGAAGCGCAGGCTTATAATTCACCCCTCCACTTT	CASSEAQAYNSPLHF
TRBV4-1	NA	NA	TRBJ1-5	TGCGCCAGCAGCCAAGTGACGGGAGGCAATCAGCCCCAGCATTTT	CASSQVTGGNQPQHF
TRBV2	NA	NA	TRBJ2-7	TGTGCCAGCAGTGATACCTCAGTGGCAGGGGAGCAGTACTTC	CASSDTSVAGEQYF
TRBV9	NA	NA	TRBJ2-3	TGTGCCAGCAAGGCGGGACACACAGATACGCAGTATTTT	CASKAGHTDTQYF
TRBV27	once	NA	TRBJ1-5	TGTGCCAGCGGACAACTTGGGCAGCCCCAGCATTTT	CASGQLGQPQHF
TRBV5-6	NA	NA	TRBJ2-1	TGTGCCAGCAGCTTCCCCTGGTTCTCGGAGGGGTACAATGAGCAGTTCTTC	CASSFPWFSEGYNEQFF
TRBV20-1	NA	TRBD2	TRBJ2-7	TGCAGTGCTAGGGACAGACTAGCGGGTACCTACGAGCAGTACTTC	CSARDRLAGTYEQYF
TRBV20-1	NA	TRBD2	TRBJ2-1	TGCAGTGTCATAGCGGGGGGTTCCTACAATGAGCAGTTCTTC	CSVIAGGSYNEQFF
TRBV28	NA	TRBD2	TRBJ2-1	TGTGCCAGCAGCCGGACTAGTTATCATGATGAGCAGTTCTTC	CASSRTSYHDEQFF
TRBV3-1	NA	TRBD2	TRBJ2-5	TGTGCCAGCAGCCAAGAACTAGCGGGAGAGACCCAGTACTTC	CASSQELAGETQYF
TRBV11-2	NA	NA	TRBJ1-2	TGTGCCAGCAGCTTGACAGATTACTATGGCTACACCTTC	CASSLTDYYGYTF
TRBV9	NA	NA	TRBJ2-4	TGTGCCAGCGGGGGGCAGAGCGACATTCAGTACTTC	CASGGQSDIQYF
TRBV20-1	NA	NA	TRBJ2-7	TGCAGTGCTAGATCGCGACAGTTTTCCTACGAGCAGTACTTC	CSARSRQFSYEQYF
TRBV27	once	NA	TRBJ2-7	TGTGCCAGCAGTCCCCGGACAGTGCCCTACGAGCAGTACTTC	CASSPRTVPYEQYF
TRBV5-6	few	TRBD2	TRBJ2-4	TGTGCCAGCAGCTGGGGACTAGCGGGAGGCAAAAACATTCAGTACTTC	CASSWGLAGGKNIQYF
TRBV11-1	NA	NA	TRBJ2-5	TGTGCCAGCAGCTTAAGGCCCGAAGTAGAGACCCAGTACTTC	CASSLRPEVETQYF
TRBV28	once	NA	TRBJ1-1	TGTGCCAGCAGTTTTAGTGCGATGGACACTGAAGCTTTCTTT	CASSFSAMDTEAFF
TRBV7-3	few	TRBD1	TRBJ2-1	TGTGCCAGCAGCCTACCGGGACAGGGTAGCTCCTACAATGAGCAGTTCTTC	CASSLPGQGSSYNEQFF
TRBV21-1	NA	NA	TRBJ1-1	TGTGCCAGCAGCAAAGATAAGGGGCGGGACAGGGGGCCCTTTCCCTCGAACACTGAAGCTTTCTTT	CASSKDKGRDRGPFPSNTEAFF
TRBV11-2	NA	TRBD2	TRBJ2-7	TGTGCCAGCAGCTTATTAAGCGGGAACTACGAGCAGTACTTC	CASSLLSGNYEQYF
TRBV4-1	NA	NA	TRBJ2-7	TGCGCCAGCAGCCAAGCGGCTACGGGCTACGAGCAGTACTTC	CASSQAATGYEQYF
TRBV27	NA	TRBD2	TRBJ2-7	TGTGCCAGCAGTTTATCGGGGGGGGGAAGCTCCTACGAGCAGTACTTC	CASSLSGGGSSYEQYF
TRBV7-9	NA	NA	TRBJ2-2	TGTGCCAGCCGGAAACCGCTAGACACCGGGGAGCTGTTTTTT	CASRKPLDTGELFF
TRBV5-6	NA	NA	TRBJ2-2	TGTGCCAGCACCCTAACGTCCCCCGGACCCACCGGGGAGCTGTTTTTT	CASTLTSPGPTGELFF
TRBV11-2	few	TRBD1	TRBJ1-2	TGTGCCAGCAGCTTACCTTTACCGGGACAGGGGATCTATGGCTACACCTTC	CASSLPLPGQGIYGYTF
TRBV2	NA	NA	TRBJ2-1	TGTGCCAGCAGTGATCGGGCAGGGCGCGACAATGAGCAGTTCTTC	CASSDRAGRDNEQFF
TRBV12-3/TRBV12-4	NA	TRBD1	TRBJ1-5	TGTGCCAGCAGTTTAGGTAGGGGGCAGGTCAATCAGCCCCAGCATTTT	CASSLGRGQVNQPQHF
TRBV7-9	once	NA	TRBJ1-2	TGTGCCAGCAGCCCCTCAAAGGGGGATGGCTACACCTTC	CASSPSKGDGYTF
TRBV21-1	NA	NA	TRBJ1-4	TGTGCCAGCAGCGAAGGCCACCGTAAAAAACTGTTTTTT	CASSEGHRKKLFF
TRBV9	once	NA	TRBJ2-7	TGTGCCAGCAGCGTAAGTCAAACGGCCGCGAGCTCCTACGAGCAGTACTTC	CASSVSQTAASSYEQYF
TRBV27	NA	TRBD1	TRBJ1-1	TGTGCCAGCAGTTTATCCCCCGGACAGGGGATGGACACTGAAGCTTTCTTT	CASSLSPGQGMDTEAFF
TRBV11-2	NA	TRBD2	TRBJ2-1	TGTGCCAGCAGCTTGCGGACTAGCGGGTACTACAATGAGCAGTTCTTC	CASSLRTSGYYNEQFF
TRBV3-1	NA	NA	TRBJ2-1	TGTGCCAGCAGCCACCCCGGGACTTTTAGCGATGAGCAGTTCTTC	CASSHPGTFSDEQFF
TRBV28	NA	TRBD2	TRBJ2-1	TGTGCCAGCAGTTTGGGGGTTGGATGGGACTACGGCAATGAGCAGTTCTTC	CASSLGVGWDYGNEQFF
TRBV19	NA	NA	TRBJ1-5	TGTGCCAGTAATTCAGGGGCATATAGCAATCAGCCCCAGCATTTT	CASNSGAYSNQPQHF
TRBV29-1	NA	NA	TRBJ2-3	TGCAGCGTTGCCACGAAACGGGTATGGACAGATACGCGGTATTTT	CSVATKRVWTDTRYF
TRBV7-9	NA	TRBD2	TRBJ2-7	TGTGCCAGCAGCATTTTTGCGGGAGGAGCCTACGAGCAGTACTTC	CASSIFAGGAYEQYF
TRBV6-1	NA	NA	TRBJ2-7	TGTGCCAGCAGAAGCTACGAGCAGTACTTC	CASRSYEQYF
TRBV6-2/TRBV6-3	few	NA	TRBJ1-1	TGTGCCAGCAGTTACGAGATTTGGGGAACTGAAGCTTTCTTT	CASSYEIWGTEAFF
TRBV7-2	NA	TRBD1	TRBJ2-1	TGTGCCAGCAGCCTCAACCCGGGACAGCCGTACAATGAGCAGTTCTTC	CASSLNPGQPYNEQFF
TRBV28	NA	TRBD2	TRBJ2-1	TGTGCCAGCTCCCAGGGAGGGGACAATGAGCAGTTCTTC	CASSQGGDNEQFF
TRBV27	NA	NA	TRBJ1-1	TGTGCCAGCAGACTCAGGGGTATGAACACTGAAGCTTTCTTT	CASRLRGMNTEAFF
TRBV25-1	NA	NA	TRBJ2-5	TGTGCCAGCAGTGAACCAAGGACGGACCAAGAGACCCAGTACTTC	CASSEPRTDQETQYF
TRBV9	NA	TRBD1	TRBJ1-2	TGTGCCAGCAGCGAGACAGGGTGGGGCTACACCTTC	CASSETGWGYTF
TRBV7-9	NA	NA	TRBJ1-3	TGTGCCAGCAGCCCGCAAAGCTCTGGAAACACCATATATTTT	CASSPQSSGNTIYF
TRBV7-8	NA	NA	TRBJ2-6	TGTGCCAGCAGCTCCACAGTCTCTGGGGCCAACGTCCTGACTTTC	CASSSTVSGANVLTF
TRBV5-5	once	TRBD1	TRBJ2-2	TGTGCCAGCAGCCTCACGGACAGGGGGCTCCGGGAGCTGTTTTTT	CASSLTDRGLRELFF
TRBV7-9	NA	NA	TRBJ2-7	TGTGCCAGCAGCCATCCGGGTTCCGGGGGGCACGAGCAGTACTTC	CASSHPGSGGHEQYF
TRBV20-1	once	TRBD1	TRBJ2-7	TGCAGTGCTAGTGACCGACAGGGGGCAAGTTACGAGCAGTACTTC	CSASDRQGASYEQYF
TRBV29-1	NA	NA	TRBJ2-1	TGCAGCGTTGATGGGGTAAAGCGGACGAGCTCCTACAATGAGCAGTTCTTC	CSVDGVKRTSSYNEQFF
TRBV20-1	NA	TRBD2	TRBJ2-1	TGCAGTGCTAGACGAGGTAGCGGGGATTACAATGAGCAGTTCTTC	CSARRGSGDYNEQFF
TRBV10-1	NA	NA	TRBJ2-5	TGCGCCAGCAAACGGACAGTAATGTTATCAGAGACCCAGTACTTC	CASKRTVMLSETQYF
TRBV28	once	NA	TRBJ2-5	TGTGCCGTACGGTCCGTAAGTGTGCTTTACCAAGAGACCCAGTACTTC	CAVRSVSVLYQETQYF
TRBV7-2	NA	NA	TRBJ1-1	TGTGCCAGCAGCTTTACCGTTTGGAACACTGAAGCTTTCTTT	CASSFTVWNTEAFF
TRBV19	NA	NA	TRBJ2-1	TGTGCCAGTAGTATAAGTCTTTCGTCCTACAATGAGCAGTTCTTC	CASSISLSSYNEQFF
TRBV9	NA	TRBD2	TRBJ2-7	TGTGCCAGCAGCCCCGGACTAGCGGTCCCCGAGCAGTACTTC	CASSPGLAVPEQYF
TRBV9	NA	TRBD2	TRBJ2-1	TGTGCCAGCAGCGCCCAGCGGGAGGGTCGGAATGAGCAGTTCTTC	CASSAQREGRNEQFF
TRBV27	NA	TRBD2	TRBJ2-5	TGTGCCAGCAGTCCGGGACTAGCGGCTACAGAGACCCAGTACTTC	CASSPGLAATETQYF
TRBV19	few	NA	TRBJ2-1	TGTGCCAGTAGTAATGGGGACAACTACAATGAGCAGTTCTTC	CASSNGDNYNEQFF
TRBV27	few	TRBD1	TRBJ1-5	TGTGCCAGCAGTTCCCGACAGGGTAATCAGCCCCAGCATTTT	CASSSRQGNQPQHF